The 4 T cell receptor beta chains below come from one sample, sequenced in a study of cytomegalovirus exposure and HLA in healthy donors. PCR primers comprised 60 Vbeta and 13 Jbeta primers. The data were produced by immunoSEQ multiplex PCR, yet TCRdb's version contains in-frame clones alone and is incomplete. This table holds some 140,000 clones, around 80% found once. The sequenced sample consisted of PBMCs. The receptors originated from a woman between 45 and 60 years old in good health and CMV-seropositive.

The chain joins TRBV4-2 to TRBJ2-1; 11 positions agree with TRBD2. The CDR3 is 17 amino acids. With 4 bases clipped from V and 2 bases from J, the junction kept 7 bases outside the gene matches. Germline loops: CDR1 LGHNA, CDR2 YNFKEQ. This CDR3 is CASSRSGGAETYNEQFF. In DNA form, the CDR3 reads TGTGCCAGCAGCCGTAGCGGGGGGGCCGAAACCTACAATGAGCAGTTCTTC.

V is TRBV2 and J is TRBJ1-5; D is undetermined. The CDR3 runs 13 residues. Trimming stripped 5 bases from V and 6 bases from J, with 11 bases between. Germline CDR1 SNHLY, CDR2 FYNNEI. CDR3 amino acids: CASSLEGSQPQHF. CDR3 DNA sequence: TGTGCCAGCAGTCTGGAGGGAAGTCAGCCCCAGCATTTT.

V usage is TRBV30 and J usage is TRBJ1-1; D gene unclear. The germline gives CDR1 GTSNPN, CDR2 SVGIG (reference sequence). Trimming shortened V by 4 bases and J by 4 bases, and 16 bases separated the two germline ends. The CDR3 spans 14 residues. CDR3 DNA sequence: TGTGCCTGGAACGCACTGGGCTGGGCCACTGAAGCTTTCTTT. Protein sequence: CAWNALGWATEAFF. The entire variable domain, with the rest obtained from reference TRBV30 and TRBJ1-1, is as follows: SQTIHQWPATLVQPVGSPLSLECTVEGTSNPNLYWYRQAAGRGLQLLFYSVGIGQISSEVPQNLSASRPQDRQFILSSKKLLLSDSGFYLCAWNALGWATEAFFGQGTRLTVV.

The chain carries TRBV6-1 and TRBJ1-4; 8 bases match TRBD1. The germline V gene encodes CDR1 MNHNS and CDR2 SASEGT. The CDR3 runs to 12 residues. Unmatched junction bases numbered 4, after V lost 8 bases and J lost 8 bases. CDR3 DNA sequence: TGTGCCAGCTTCAGGGGGCGGGAAAAACTGTTTTTT. Translating it yields CASFRGREKLFF.